Below, one T cell receptor (beta chain) is given with its context. Its antigen is not identified. These data originate in a study of cytotoxic CD8 clonotypes in ibrutinib-treated CLL. Study in general: Partial responses totalled roughly 24 and complete responses 2; after median roughly 68 months, roughly 14 remained remitted and approximately twelve progressed.

Sequencing was performed with immunoSEQ multiplex PCR; in TCRdb, only in-frame clones are kept and a portion is missing. The data contain approximately 350,000 clones, 60% to 80% of them seen just once; the ten biggest clones take up roughly 6.8%. The study's findings and limits: Clonality climbed at ibrutinib response, then dropped toward baseline at progression. Sampling times (in sustained-remission versus progressing patients) were not the same. Baseline clonality was higher than in age-matched healthy donors and moved in step with circulating CD8+ T-cell counts.

This CDR3 contains 14 residues. CDR1 is SGDLS and CDR2 is YYNGEE in the germline V gene. The V gene lost 0 bases and the J gene lost 2 bases, with 9 bases spanning the gap. The sequence was obtained from a human donor with chronic lymphocytic leukemia. The J gene is TRBJ2-7, the V gene TRBV9, with D maybe TRBD2 (6 bases). The source was PBMCs, collected after 36 months of ibrutinib treatment. The CDR3: CASSVAAGPYEQYF. The CDR3 DNA follows: TGTGCCAGCAGCGTAGCAGCGGGCCCCTACGAGCAGTACTTC.